This entry concerns a single T cell receptor beta chain. Its antigen is currently unknown. At one of its ends the junction is not consistent with the germline gene, which may arise from a read error. CDR3 length: 9 residues. The germline V gene encodes CDR1 DFQATT and CDR2 SNEGSKA (reference sequence). The sample belongs to a study of long-term antiretroviral therapy in people with HIV. Study-wide points: Clonal expansions arising prior to ART prevailed in the repertoire at every time point.

Researchers report immunoSEQ v3.0 was run at survey level. Assay: immunoSEQ multiplex PCR; the TCRdb copy retains only in-frame clones and omits some. The profile shows about 40,000 clones, approximately 85% of them singletons. This TCR was sampled from a woman aged 45-65 years with HIV. This chain links TRBV20-1 with TRBJ1-2; D not certain. The sample was unsorted PBMCs, taken 3.1 years after starting antiretroviral therapy. CDR3 protein: CSAGPGSTF. CDR3 bases: TGCAGTGCTGGGCCGGGCTCCACCTTC.